This TCR beta chain derives from a study of CD8+CD57+ T cells in acquired aplastic anemia. Study-wide results and caveats: It was found that approximately 29 CD8+ CDR3 sequences were shared between patients and controls.

Genomic DNA provided the template from which TCR beta VDJ and CDR3 profiles were obtained. TCRdb itself ran the reads through MiXCR, one entry per CDR3 protein. This table holds about 40,000 distinct CDR3 sequences, approximately 63% found once. Of note for this clonotype: Antigen specificity is unknown.

CD8+CD57+ cell expansion had been shown by flow cytometry in patients chosen for sequencing. Trimming took 3 bases from V and 5 from J, leaving 7 bases between them. This CDR3 is 12 amino acids long. The rearrangement uses TRBV12-3 or TRBV12-4 and TRBJ2-5; no firm D call. This sequence originates from a human donor with aplastic anemia. The sample comprised sorted CD4+, CD8+, or CD8+CD57+ T cells (not recorded which) from PBMCs. The CDR3 nucleotides read TGTGCCAGCAGTTTTTTTGGGGAGACCCAGTACTTC. It is translated as CASSFFGETQYF.